This T cell receptor (beta chain) originates from a study of T and B cells in COVID-19 patients. The study, taken as a whole, reports: Early severe-case samples and blood from mildly ill patients during symptoms were in short supply.

Multiplex PCR with BIOMED2 TRB-A/B primer pools amplified TRB rearrangements. Using its own MiXCR run on the multiplex PCR reads, TCRdb lists one record per CDR3 protein. The table records 15,000 to 20,000 distinct CDR3 sequences, over 30% of them present only once. From blood, roughly 250-500 ng of genomic DNA served as TRB template. Looked up from germline, CDR1 is KGHDR and CDR2 is SFDVKD. The CDR3 has 13 amino acids. Trimming took 8 bases from V and 6 from J; bases not matched to a gene: 3. With respect to this clonotype: Its antigen is still unknown.

The chain has TRBV24-1 and TRBJ2-1; 10 bases match TRBD2. Sequenced input: blood. This clonotype was sampled from a human donor with active COVID-19. The CDR3 is CATTTSGANEQFF. The CDR3 DNA follows: TGTGCCACCACAACTAGCGGGGCCAATGAGCAGTTCTTC.